The T cell receptor (beta chain) described here comes from a study of blood T cell repertoires in COVID-19. Study overall: The United States, Italy and Spain provided the acute and convalescent COVID-19 samples. T cells, B-cell-depleted T cells, or PBMCs provided the cDNA or gDNA that served as material.

Between the trimmed V and J ends, which lost 1 base and 3 bases, there was a span of 12 bases. The CDR3 runs 15 residues. Germline lookup yields CDR1 KGHSH and CDR2 LQKENI. In the original processing: Estimated nucleated cell counts came from reference gene primer amplification. TCRdb keeps only in-frame clones here, not all; method: immunoSEQ multiplex PCR. V and J calls and clone size are those listed in that table; D and trimming were worked out from the DNA. The sample shows approximately 160,000 clones, more than 85% of them seen only once. V and J are TRBV18 and TRBJ1-1; D gene ambiguous. Input material: peripheral blood. The receptor was isolated from a man aged 50 to 60 with acute or convalescent COVID-19. CDR3 DNA sequence: TGTGCCAGCTCACCACTGGACTTCGGGTACACTGAAGCTTTCTTT. Protein product: CASSPLDFGYTEAFF.